Shown below are 26 T cell receptor beta chains from a single sample sequenced in a study of CD4 and CD8 cells across lung adenocarcinoma regions. TCRdb ran MiXCR on the PCR reads and lists one entry per CDR3 protein. The table has some 20,000 distinct CDR3 sequences, around 46% seen once. Sequenced sample: CD4+ T cells from the margin of a lung tumor. The receptors were sampled from a male donor with lung adenocarcinoma. The CD4 and CD8 labels of this study may be unreliable.

The chain employs TRBV6-1 and TRBJ1-2, with D possibly matching TRBD1 (6 bases). Looked up from germline, CDR1 is MNHNS and CDR2 is SASEGT. The CDR3 runs to 14 residues. With 2 bases removed from V and 8 bases from J, the gap between germline ends came to 15 bases. DNA of the CDR3: TGTGCCAGCAGTGAACCACAGGGTGGTGAGGGCTACACCTTC. It encodes CASSEPQGGEGYTF.

The V call is TRBV28, the J call TRBJ2-5; D is undetermined. CDR3 length: 15 amino acids. From germline, CDR1 is MDHEN and CDR2 SYDVKM. V gave up 5 bases and J gave up 11 bases, with 24 bases separating them. CDR3 in amino acids: CASSGIALTIDEQYF. In DNA form, the CDR3 reads TGTGCCAGCAGTGGGATAGCACTGACCATCGATGAGCAGTACTTC. The whole variable domain, filled in from reference TRBV28 and TRBJ2-5, reads DVKVTQSSRYLVKRTGEKVFLECVQDMDHENMFWYRQDPGLGLRLIYFSYDVKMKEKGDIPEGYSVSREKKERFSLILESASTNQTSMYLCASSGIALTIDEQYFGPGTRLLVL.

V usage is TRBV27 and J usage is TRBJ2-5; 14 nucleotides agree with TRBD2. TRBJ2-7 explains the end of the DNA better; the J call may be wrong. Germline V gene lookup returns CDR1 MNHEY and CDR2 SMNVEV (reference sequence). The CDR3 spans 16 residues. The DNA for the CDR3 is TGTGCCAGCAGTTCCTGGACTAGCGGGAGGCTCTACGAGCAGTACTTC. As protein: CASSSWTSGRLYEQYF.

The rearrangement uses TRBV7-8 and TRBJ2-1, with a tentative D call TRBD1 (7 bases). The J call is doubtful: the DNA matches TRBJ2-5 better. This CDR3 region has 14 residues. Germline assignment: CDR1 SGHVS and CDR2 FQNEAQ. CDR3 amino acids: CASSPQTGRETQYF. Here the CDR3 DNA reads TGTGCCAGCAGCCCTCAGACAGGGAGGGAGACCCAGTACTTC.

The chain combines TRBV27 with TRBJ2-3; D is undetermined. Judging by the DNA end, TRBJ2-4 fits better; the J call may be wrong. The CDR3 extends over 13 amino acids. CDR1 and CDR2 from the germline V gene are MNHEY and SMNVEV (reference sequence). The CDR3 protein is CARGLRDKDTQYF. In DNA, the CDR3 is TGTGCCAGGGGGTTGAGAGACAAAGATACTCAGTACTTC.

This clonotype was recorded many times. The chain is built from TRBV28 and TRBJ1-2; 8 nucleotides match TRBD1. Germline CDR1 is MDHEN and CDR2 is SYDVKM. The ends lost 4 bases at V and 8 bases at J; junction bases unmatched: 9. The CDR3 extends over 14 amino acids. DNA of the CDR3: TGTGCCAGCAGTTCCCCCTGGGCAGGGGGCGGCTACACCTTC. It specifies CASSSPWAGGGYTF.

In its sample, this clonotype was seen many times. The J gene is TRBJ1-4, the V gene TRBV27; weak D call: TRBD1 (5 bases). Germline lookup yields CDR1 MNHEY and CDR2 SMNVEV (reference sequence). Between the trimmed V and J ends, which lost 2 bases and 7 bases, there was a span of 11 bases. The CDR3 spans 14 residues. In DNA form, the CDR3 reads TGTGCCAGCAGTTTAGGGCAGGGAGTTGAAAAACTGTTTTTT. This gives the protein CASSLGQGVEKLFF.

This clonotype was observed a few times. V is TRBV6-1 and J is TRBJ2-2; 10 bases match TRBD2. With V trimmed by 0 bases and J by 1 base, 14 bases remained unmatched. CDR1 and CDR2 (germline): MNHNS, SASEGT. The CDR3 is made up of 21 amino acids. The CDR3 nucleotides are TGTGCCAGCAGTGAAGCAGGAGTAAGGCTAGCGGGGGTCCGGAACACCGGGGAGCTGTTTTTT. Encoded protein: CASSEAGVRLAGVRNTGELFF.

By sample fraction, this clonotype is medium-sized. The rearrangement joins TRBV10-1 to TRBJ2-7; D is tentatively TRBD1 or TRBD2 (5 bases each). The V end lost 4 bases, the J end lost 0 bases, and 22 bases lay between the germline ends. Germline-derived CDR1 and CDR2 are WNHNN and SYGVQD (reference sequence). The CDR3 consists of 18 residues. The CDR3 here is CASSVPLLWGPSSYEQYF. The CDR3 bases are TGCGCCAGCAGTGTACCCCTCTTGTGGGGACCTAGCTCCTACGAGCAGTACTTC.

A single count supports this clonotype. V is TRBV12-3 or TRBV12-4 and J is TRBJ2-2; D remains ambiguous. The CDR3 length is 14 residues. The chain's CDR3 is CASQPNANTGELFF. The DNA for the CDR3 is TGTGCATCTCAACCGAACGCGAACACCGGGGAGCTGTTTTTT.

This chain connects TRBV7-2 to TRBJ1-6, with D possibly being TRBD1 (5 bases). The V end was cut by 1 base, the J end by 19 bases, with 20 bases between. This CDR3 is built from 14 residues. Germline CDR1 is SGHTA and CDR2 is FQGNSA. In nucleotides, the CDR3 is TGTGCCAGCAGCTTAGGGGGGGGACCTTACGAGCAGCACTTT. Encoded protein: CASSLGGGPYEQHF.

The rearrangement links TRBV6-1 to TRBJ2-4; TRBD1 is a possible D gene (10 bases). V shed 2 bases and J shed 13 bases, with 30 bases lying between them. From germline, CDR1 is MNHNS and CDR2 SASEGT. The CDR3 has 18 residues. Here the CDR3 DNA reads TGTGCCAGCAGTGAAAGGACAGGGGGGGGACTAGCCCAAAACACCCAGTACTTC. Translated: CASSERTGGGLAQNTQYF.

As concerns this clonotype: The junction differs from germline at one of its ends, possibly a read error. The rearrangement links TRBV6-4 to TRBJ2-5; D is perhaps TRBD1 or TRBD2 (6 bases each). CDR1 is MRHNA, CDR2 SNTAGT, per germline. The CDR3 is 15 residues long. CDR3 bases: TGTTCCAGGGGTGACGGGGGCCGGGACCAAGAGACGCAGTACTTC. Protein product: CSRGDGGRDQETQYF.

This clonotype is termed medium-sized. The chain has TRBV6-1 and TRBJ2-4, with unresolved D. V lost 4 bases and J lost 4, with 5 bases in between. The CDR3 has 12 amino acids. The germline CDR1 and CDR2 sequences are MNHNS and SASEGT. CDR3 amino acids: CASSVGKNIQYF. The DNA for the CDR3 is TGTGCCAGCAGTGTAGGGAAAAACATTCAGTACTTC.

The chain employs TRBV6-1 and TRBJ2-3; TRBD2 matches 14 bases. Germline V lookup: CDR1 MNHNS, CDR2 SASEGT. This CDR3 contains 15 residues. Trimming cost V 3 bases and J 4 bases; bases outside gene matches: 0. The DNA of the CDR3 is TGTGCCAGCAGTGAGGGACTAGCGGGAGCAGATACGCAGTATTTT. This gives the protein CASSEGLAGADTQYF.

This clonotype has ten or more counts. The chain uses TRBV14 and TRBJ2-1; 7 bases map to TRBD1. Germline V CDR1 and CDR2: SGHDN, FVKESK. Trimming at V came to 4 bases and at J to 5 bases, leaving 5 bases not matched to a gene. The CDR3 has 14 residues. CDR3 residues: CASSPRDSDNEQFF. CDR3 nucleotide sequence: TGTGCCAGCAGCCCCAGGGACAGTGACAATGAGCAGTTCTTC.

The genes are TRBV10-3 and TRBJ1-5, with D hard to call. V was clipped by 10 bases and J by 2 bases, with 12 bases between them. The CDR3 is made up of 13 amino acids. Germline V CDR1 and CDR2: ENHRY, SYGVKD. CDR3 protein: CATRWEGNQPQHF. The CDR3, as DNA: TGTGCCACCCGGTGGGAGGGCAATCAGCCCCAGCATTTT.

The chain couples TRBV6-1 to TRBJ2-1, with TRBD2 matching 8 bases. The CDR3 loop spans 12 amino acids. Germline assignment: CDR1 MNHNS and CDR2 SASEGT. J lost 10 bases, V lost 6 bases, and 5 bases had no gene match. The CDR3 DNA follows: TGTGCCAGCAGGCAGACTAGCGCGGAGCAGTTCTTC. It specifies CASRQTSAEQFF.

This sequence joins TRBV6-1 and TRBJ2-7; TRBD2 might be the D (6 bases). The CDR3 spans 16 residues. The ends were cut back, 8 bases at V and 0 bases at J, with 20 bases in the middle. The V gene's germline CDR1 is MNHNS and CDR2 SASEGT. DNA of the CDR3: TGTGCCAGCTGCCGCAGCCGGGACTCGAGCTCCTACGAGCAGTACTTC. This gives the protein CASCRSRDSSSYEQYF.

This clonotype has only a few counts. The chain links TRBV12-3 or TRBV12-4 to TRBJ2-7; D call uncertain. The CDR3 spans 14 residues. V lost 5 bases, J lost 5 bases, and 16 bases lay in between. The CDR3 sequence: CASSPNSGWNEQYF. The CDR3 nucleotides are TGTGCCAGCAGTCCAAACTCTGGGTGGAACGAGCAGTACTTC.

V is TRBV6-1 and J is TRBJ2-3, with D tentatively TRBD1 (5 bases). V dropped 2 bases and J dropped 12 bases, with 21 bases sitting between them. CDR3 size: 15 residues. Germline V CDR1 and CDR2: MNHNS, SASEGT. As DNA, the CDR3 is TGTGCCAGCAGTGAACCGGCAGGGAAGGCAGAGACCCAGTATTTT. Translation gives CASSEPAGKAETQYF.

This clonotype was observed a handful of times. J is TRBJ1-1 and V is TRBV7-8, with 10 bases identical to TRBD1. Germline CDR1 and CDR2: SGHVS and FQNEAQ. The J segment lost 1 base and the V segment lost 5 bases, leaving 7 bases of the junction unmatched. This CDR3 region has 16 residues. DNA of the CDR3: TGTGCCAGCAGCCTAAGGGACAGGGGATCGAACACTGAAGCTTTCTTT. Encoded protein: CASSLRDRGSNTEAFF. Full variable domain (remainder filled in from reference TRBV7-8 and TRBJ1-1): GAGVSQSPRYKVAKRGQDVALRCDPISGHVSLFWYQQALGQGPEFLTYFQNEAQLDKSGLPSDRFFAERPEGSVSTLKIQRTQQEDSAVYLCASSLRDRGSNTEAFFGQGTRLTVV.

This clonotype was counted at least ten times. The chain uses TRBV23-1 and TRBJ2-5; 10 bases map to TRBD2. TRBV23-1 is treated as an ORF (open reading frame) with a function not yet certain. The CDR3 length is 15 residues. V shed 4 bases, J shed 3 bases, and the junction held 5 bases outside the gene matches. The CDR3 sequence is CASSPPGLAEETQYF. The DNA of the CDR3 is TGCGCCAGCAGTCCCCCAGGACTAGCGGAAGAGACCCAGTACTTC.

This clonotype came up once. This chain joins TRBV6-1 and TRBJ2-3, with D uncertain. Looked up from germline, CDR1 is MNHNS and CDR2 is SASEGT. This CDR3 region has 15 residues. V shed 6 bases and J shed 8 bases, with 21 bases lying between them. The CDR3 loop is CASRLQAGSPGTQYF. The CDR3 bases are TGTGCCAGCAGACTCCAGGCTGGAAGCCCCGGTACGCAGTATTTT.

At least ten counts were recorded for this clonotype. The chain combines TRBV27 with TRBJ2-6; TRBD1 or TRBD2 may be the D gene (5 bases each). The CDR3 runs 15 residues. The V and J ends lost 0 bases and 7 bases respectively, with 10 bases between them. Germline V CDR1 and CDR2: MNHEY, SMNVEV (reference sequence). For the CDR3, the DNA is TGTGCCAGCAGTTTATCGGGGGTAGGTGCCAACGTCCTGACTTTC. It is translated as CASSLSGVGANVLTF.

This clonotype was counted at least ten times. The V and J genes are TRBV3-1 and TRBJ2-1; 7 bases match TRBD2. The CDR3 totals 16 residues. The ends lost 4 bases at V and 12 bases at J; junction bases unmatched: 18. Per germline, CDR1 LGHDT and CDR2 YNNKEL (reference sequence). The CDR3 DNA reads as TGTGCCAGCAGCCCGTGGGATGGCGGGAGCGATAGTAGGCAGTTCTTC. It codes for CASSPWDGGSDSRQFF.